Sequencing of this T cell receptor (beta chain) was carried out in a study of immune evolution from preneoplasia to lung adenocarcinoma. Findings and caveats of the study: Top clone share appeared to fall from AAH through AIS, MIA, adenocarcinoma.

Libraries were prepared by immunoSEQ multiplex PCR; TCRdb keeps only in-frame clonotypes and omits some of them. The table has 4,500 to 5,000 clones, nearly 90% seen once. Resections took place in Japan or China from about 2014 to 2018. Each case's diagnosis was confirmed by two pathologists on H&E. Macro-dissection enriched premalignant or tumor cells before nucleic acid extraction. About this clone: No antigen is known for it.

The CDR3 extends over 14 amino acids. The receptor was derived from a person between 50 and 60 years old with lung adenocarcinoma. This rearrangement joins TRBV21-1 to TRBJ1-1. TRBV21-1 is reported as a pseudogene. The specimen was FFPE invasive lung adenocarcinoma tissue. CDR3 in DNA: TGTGCCAGCAGCAAAGAGTCGGGCATCACTGAAGCTTTCTTT. It codes for CASSKESGITEAFF.